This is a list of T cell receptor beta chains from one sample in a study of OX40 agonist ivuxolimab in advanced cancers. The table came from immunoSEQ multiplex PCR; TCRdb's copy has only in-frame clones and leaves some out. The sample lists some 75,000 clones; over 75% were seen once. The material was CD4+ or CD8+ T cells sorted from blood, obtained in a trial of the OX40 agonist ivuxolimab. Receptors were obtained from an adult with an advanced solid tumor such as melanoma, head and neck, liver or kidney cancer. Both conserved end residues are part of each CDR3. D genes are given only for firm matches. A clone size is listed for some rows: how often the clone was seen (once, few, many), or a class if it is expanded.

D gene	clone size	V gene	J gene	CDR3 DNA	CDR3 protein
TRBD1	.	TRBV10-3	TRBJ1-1	TGTGCCATCAGTGAGTTATCGGCAGGACAGGGGGGCACTGAAGCTTTCTTT	CAISELSAGQGGTEAFF
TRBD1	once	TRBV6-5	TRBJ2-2	TGTGCCAGCAGTTGGACAGGGGACGCCGGGGAGCTGTTTTTT	CASSWTGDAGELFF
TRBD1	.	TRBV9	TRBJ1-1	TGTGCCAGCAGCGGGGGACAGGGGGACACTGAAGCTTTCTTT	CASSGGQGDTEAFF
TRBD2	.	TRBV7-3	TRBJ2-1	TGTGCCAGCAGCTTAACCGGGGGGACTAGAGTCAGCTCCTACAATGAGCAGTTCTTC	CASSLTGGTRVSSYNEQFF
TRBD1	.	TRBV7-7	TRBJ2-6	TGTGCTAGCAGCTCATTAGGACAGGGGGCATCAGGGGCCAACGTCCTGACTTTC	CASSSLGQGASGANVLTF
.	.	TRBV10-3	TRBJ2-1	TGTGCCATCTCGGGAGAAGCCTACAATGAGCAGTTCTTC	CAISGEAYNEQFF
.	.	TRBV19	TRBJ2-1	TGTGCCAGTAGTATAATTAGCCCCTCCTACAATGAGCAGTTCTTC	CASSIISPSYNEQFF
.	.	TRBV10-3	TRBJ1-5	TGTGCCATCAGTGATAGTCGGGAACAGCCCCAGCATTTT	CAISDSREQPQHF
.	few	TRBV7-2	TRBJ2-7	TGTGCCAGCAGATTTTACCTGGGGGAGCAGTACTTC	CASRFYLGEQYF
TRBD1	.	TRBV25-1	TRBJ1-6	TGTGCCAGCAACCGACAGGGGGCGGGTAATTCACCCCTCCACTTT	CASNRQGAGNSPLHF
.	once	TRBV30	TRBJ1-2	TGTGCCTGGAGCCAGACCCCCGCTAACTATGGCTACACCTTC	CAWSQTPANYGYTF
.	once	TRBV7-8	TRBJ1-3	TGTGCCAGCAGCTTAATACAGGCCCTCTCTGGAAACACCATATATTTT	CASSLIQALSGNTIYF
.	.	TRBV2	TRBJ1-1	TGTGCCAGCAGGGGACACCAGAACACTGAAGCTTTCTTT	CASRGHQNTEAFF
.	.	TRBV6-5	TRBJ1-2	TGTGCCAGCAGTTACTCGACCTCCGAGGGCTACACCTTC	CASSYSTSEGYTF
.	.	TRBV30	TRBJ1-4	TGTGCCTGGACCCAAGCTCCCCGACGGGGTGAAAAACTGTTTTTT	CAWTQAPRRGEKLFF
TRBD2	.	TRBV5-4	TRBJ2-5	TGTGCCAGCAGCTTAAGTAGCGGGGAAGAGACCCAGTACTTC	CASSLSSGEETQYF
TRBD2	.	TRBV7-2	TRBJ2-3	TGTGCCAGCAGCTTAGCGTCCGGGACTAGGGATACGCAGTATTTT	CASSLASGTRDTQYF
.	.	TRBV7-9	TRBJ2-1	TGTGCCAGCAGCTTGACAAGCCGGTCCTACAATGAGCAGTTCTTC	CASSLTSRSYNEQFF
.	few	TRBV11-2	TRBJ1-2	TGTGCCAGCAGCCCGGAAGGGTATGGCTACACCTTC	CASSPEGYGYTF
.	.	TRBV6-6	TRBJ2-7	TGTGCCAGCAGTTACAGCTCCTACGAGCAGTACTTC	CASSYSSYEQYF
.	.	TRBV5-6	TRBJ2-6	TGTGCCAGCAGCTTCTCCAGGGGCCCTGGGGCCAACGTCCTGACTTTC	CASSFSRGPGANVLTF
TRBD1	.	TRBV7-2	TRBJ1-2	TGTGCCAGCAGCTCTGGCGGGGACAGGGGAATCTATGGCTACACCTTC	CASSSGGDRGIYGYTF
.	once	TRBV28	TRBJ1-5	TGTGCCACCCGGAAGGACCCGGCGACAGGCCCGGGGCAGCCCCAGCATTTT	CATRKDPATGPGQPQHF
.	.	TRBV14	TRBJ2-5	TGTGCCAGCAGCCAAAGTCAGACCCAGTACTTC	CASSQSQTQYF
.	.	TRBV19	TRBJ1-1	TGTGCCAGTGGGGCCCAAGGGTTGGGGGAGAACACTGAAGCTTTCTTT	CASGAQGLGENTEAFF
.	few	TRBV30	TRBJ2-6	TGTGCCTGGAATCCCGGAGCCAACGTCCTGACTTTC	CAWNPGANVLTF
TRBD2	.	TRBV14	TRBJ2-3	TGTGCCAGCAGCCAAGATGCGACTAGCGGGAGATGGGATACGCAGTATTTT	CASSQDATSGRWDTQYF
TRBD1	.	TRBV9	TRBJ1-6	TGTGCCAGCAGCGAAGTACAGGGGGGATCCCTCCACTTT	CASSEVQGGSLHF
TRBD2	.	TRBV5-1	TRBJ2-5	TGCGCCAGCAGCCTGGGACTAGCGGGGGGACAGCAACAAGAGACCCAGTACTTC	CASSLGLAGGQQQETQYF
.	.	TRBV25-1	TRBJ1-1	TGTGCCAGCAGTGAATATAGAGGCAGAGGGAACACTGAAGCTTTCTTT	CASSEYRGRGNTEAFF
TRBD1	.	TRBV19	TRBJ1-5	TGTGCCAGTAGTGGAGACAGGGAGAACCAGCCCCAGCATTTT	CASSGDRENQPQHF
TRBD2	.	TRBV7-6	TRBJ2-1	TGTGCCAGCAGCTTATTTCGCGGTAGCGGGAGTAATAATGAGCAGTTCTTC	CASSLFRGSGSNNEQFF
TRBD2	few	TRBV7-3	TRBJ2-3	TGTGCCAGCAGCCCCCGCCCGGCGGGGGACACAGATACGCAGTATTTT	CASSPRPAGDTDTQYF
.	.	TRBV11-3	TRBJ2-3	TGTGCCAGCAGCTTAGGGGCGGCATCTACGCAGTATTTT	CASSLGAASTQYF
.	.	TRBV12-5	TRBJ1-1	TGTGCTAGTGGTTTGGGGATTAACACTGAAGCTTTCTTT	CASGLGINTEAFF
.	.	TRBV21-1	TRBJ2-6	TGTGCCAGCGGAGACGACACCTCTGGGGCCAACGTCCTGACTTTC	CASGDDTSGANVLTF
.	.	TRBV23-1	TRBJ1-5	TGCGCCAGCAGTCGGGCGAGCAGAGCCCTCTATAGCAATCAGCCCCAGCATTTT	CASSRASRALYSNQPQHF
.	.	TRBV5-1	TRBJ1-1	TGCGCCAGCAGCCCGGCGGAGGGACTGACGACTTTCTTT	CASSPAEGLTTFF
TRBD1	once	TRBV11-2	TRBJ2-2	TGTGCCAGCAGCTCCTGGACAGGCCCCGGGGAGCTGTTTTTT	CASSSWTGPGELFF
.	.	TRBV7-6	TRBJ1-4	TGTGCCAGCAGCTTAGGACGGTCCGGGGGCGGCGAAAAACTGTTTTTT	CASSLGRSGGGEKLFF
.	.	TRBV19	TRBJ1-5	TGTGCCAGTAGGAGCAGGGGAAATGACAATCAGCCCCAGCATTTT	CASRSRGNDNQPQHF
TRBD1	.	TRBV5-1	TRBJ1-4	TGCGCCAGCAGCTTGGAAGCCGGGACAGGCTTTGGAAAACTGTTTTTT	CASSLEAGTGFGKLFF
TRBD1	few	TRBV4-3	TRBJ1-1	TGCGCCAGCAGCCAAGAAGGGACAGCCACTGAAGCTTTCTTT	CASSQEGTATEAFF
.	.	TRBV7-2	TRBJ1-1	TGTGCCAGCAGCATGAGGGTGGGGAACACTGAAGCTTTCTTT	CASSMRVGNTEAFF
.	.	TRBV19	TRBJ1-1	TGTGCCAGTAGTGGCAAGCGGGACCGCGGAGGGAAAGCTTTCTTT	CASSGKRDRGGKAFF
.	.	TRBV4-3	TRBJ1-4	TGCGCCAGCAGCCAAGATACCGGGGATGCTGAAAAACTGTTTTTT	CASSQDTGDAEKLFF
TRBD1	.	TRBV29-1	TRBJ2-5	TGCAGCCTCCTGACAGGGGGAGAGACCCAGTACTTC	CSLLTGGETQYF
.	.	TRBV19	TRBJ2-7	TGTGCCAGTAGTATTCGTAGGAGTTTAAGAAACGAGCAGTACTTC	CASSIRRSLRNEQYF
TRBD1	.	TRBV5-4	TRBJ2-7	TGTGCCAGCAGCGGAACCGGGACAGGGACCTCCTACGAGCAGTACTTC	CASSGTGTGTSYEQYF
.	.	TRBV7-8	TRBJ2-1	TGTGCCAGCCGTTCCTCCTACAATGAGCAGTTCTTC	CASRSSYNEQFF
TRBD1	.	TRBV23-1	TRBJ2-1	TGCGCCAGCAGTCAGCCCGGGACAGGCCATAACAATGAGCAGTTCTTC	CASSQPGTGHNNEQFF
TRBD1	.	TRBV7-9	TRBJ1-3	TGTGCCAGCAGCCCGAGAGGACAGGGCGACTCTGGAAACACCATATATTTT	CASSPRGQGDSGNTIYF
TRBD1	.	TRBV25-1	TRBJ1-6	TGTGCCAGCAGTGACCTCGGGACAGGGTTAGGTCCCCTCCACTTT	CASSDLGTGLGPLHF
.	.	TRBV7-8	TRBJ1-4	TGTGCCAGCAGCCCCCCCGGAAGGAGTGGTAATGAAAAACTGTTTTTT	CASSPPGRSGNEKLFF
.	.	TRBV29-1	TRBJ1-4	TGCAGCGCTCGACACCGCAACTATGAAAAACTGTTTTTT	CSARHRNYEKLFF
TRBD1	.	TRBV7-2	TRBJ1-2	TGTGCCAGCAGCTTTTCAGGACAGGGAGGCTATGGCTACACCTTC	CASSFSGQGGYGYTF
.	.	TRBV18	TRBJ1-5	TGTGCCAGCTCACCAGGTCAGGGGCCGGGTCAGCCCCAGCATTTT	CASSPGQGPGQPQHF
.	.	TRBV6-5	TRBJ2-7	TGTGCCAGCAGTTACTCCAGGTCGGCCTACGAGCAGTACTTC	CASSYSRSAYEQYF